This record concerns one T cell receptor beta chain sequence. The sample is drawn from a study of blood T cell repertoires in COVID-19. At the level of the study: In each case, the material was cDNA or gDNA derived from T cells, B-cell-depleted T cells, or PBMCs.

V dropped 2 bases and J dropped 7; count of bases not matched to a gene: 8. The CDR3 runs to 18 residues. The germline CDR1 and CDR2 sequences are LGHNA and YSLEER. Produced via immunoSEQ multiplex PCR; TCRdb's table is partial and in-frame only. This sample has about 270,000 clones, with 75% to 90% found just once. The material sequenced was PBMCs or T cells enriched from blood (not recorded which). The genes are TRBV4-3 and TRBJ2-1, with TRBD2 matching 16 bases. The origin of this receptor is a woman between 25 and 40 years old with acute COVID-19. The CDR3 bases are TGCGCCAGCAGCCAAATCGGGACTAGCGGGGGGGCAGGGAATGAGCAGTTCTTC. It codes for CASSQIGTSGGAGNEQFF.